Below, one T cell receptor (beta chain) is given with its context. No antigen is known for it. This specimen comes from a study of shared clonotypes between healthy human individuals. Points from the study as a whole: Sharing across several donors was seen in around 5% of naive CD4 clonotypes.

The CDR3 covers 15 residues. V lost 5 bases and J 6 bases, leaving 17 bases between the germline ends. CDR1 is SEHNR, CDR2 FQNEAQ, per germline (reference sequence). Clones were sequenced by immunoSEQ multiplex PCR, and TCRdb holds only the in-frame ones, with some missing. The data show 1 million to 1.2 million clones, roughly 80% seen once. The TCR comes from a man aged 18 to 35 in good health. Some clones in this sample may be carry-over from other donors' samples. Input material: memory CD4+ T cells from PBMCs. The subset was: CD45RA-negative fraction. The chain couples TRBV7-9 to TRBJ1-5; D uncertain. In nucleotides, the CDR3 is TGTGCCAGCAGCCACGCTTTTTCGGGAAGTCAGCCCCAGCATTTT. This codes for CASSHAFSGSQPQHF. The complete variable domain, with remaining parts taken from reference TRBV7-9 and TRBJ1-5, reads DTGVSQNPRHKITKRGQNVTFRCDPISEHNRLYWYRQTLGQGPEFLTYFQNEAQLEKSRLLSDRFSAERPKGSFSTLEIQRTEQGDSAMYLCASSHAFSGSQPQHFGDGTRLSIL.